One TCR beta chain is described in this entry. This CDR3 spans 14 amino acids. V lost 5 bases to trimming and J lost 5 bases; unmatched junction nucleotides: 8. CDR1 MNHEY and CDR2 SVGAGI come from the germline V gene. This record belongs to a study of blood T cell repertoires in COVID-19. Study information: Material from acute and convalescent COVID-19 was sourced from the United States, Italy and Spain.

In the original processing: Scientists estimated how many nucleated cells there were by amplifying reference gene primers. The table came from immunoSEQ multiplex PCR; TCRdb's copy has only in-frame clones and leaves some out. V and J calls and clone size follow that table, whereas D and trimming were derived from the DNA. The sample shows about 92,000 clones, roughly 80% of them seen only once. The clonotype originates from a woman older than 75 with active or convalescent COVID-19. Sequencing was carried out using peripheral blood. The chain recombines TRBV6-5 with TRBJ2-7; 8 bases fit TRBD1. CDR3 coding DNA: TGTGCCAGCAGTCACGACAGGGGCAGGAACGAGCAGTACTTC. As protein: CASSHDRGRNEQYF.